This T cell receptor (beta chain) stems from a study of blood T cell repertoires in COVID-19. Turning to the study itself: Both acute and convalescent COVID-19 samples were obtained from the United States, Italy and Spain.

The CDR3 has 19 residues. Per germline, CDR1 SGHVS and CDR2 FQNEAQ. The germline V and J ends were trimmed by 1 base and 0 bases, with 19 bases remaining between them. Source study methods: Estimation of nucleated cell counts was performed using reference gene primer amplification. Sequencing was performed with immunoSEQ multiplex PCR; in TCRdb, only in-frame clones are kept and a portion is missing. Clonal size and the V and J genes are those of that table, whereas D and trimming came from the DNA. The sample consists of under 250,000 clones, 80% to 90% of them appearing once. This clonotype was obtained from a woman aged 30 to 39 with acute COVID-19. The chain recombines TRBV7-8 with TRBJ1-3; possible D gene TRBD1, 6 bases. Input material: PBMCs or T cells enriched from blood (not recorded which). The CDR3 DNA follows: TGTGCCAGCAGCTTAGGGGAGGGGGGAGCTAGTTTCTCTGGAAACACCATATATTTT. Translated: CASSLGEGGASFSGNTIYF.